The 3 T cell receptor beta chains below all came from one sample that was sequenced in a study of T cell repertoires in cytomegalovirus infection. TCRdb independently ran MiXCR on the reads; one entry per CDR3 protein. The sample yields 200,000 or so distinct CDR3 sequences, roughly 19% seen once. Sequencing used PBMCs. The receptors come from a human donor in good health (CMV status not recorded). Some clones in this sample may be carry-over from other donors' samples.

The CDR3 reads CASSPLGQGSITEAFF. Written as DNA, the CDR3 is TGTGCCAGCTCACCGTTGGGACAGGGGTCAATCACTGAAGCTTTCTTT. The chain couples TRBV18 to TRBJ1-1; 10 bases match TRBD1. Losses at the gene ends were 3 bases for V and 4 bases for J; bases not matched to a gene: 8. Per germline, CDR1 KGHSH and CDR2 LQKENI. This CDR3 contains 16 residues. Filled out from reference TRBV18 and TRBJ1-1, the complete variable domain reads NAGVMQNPRHLVRRRGQEARLRCSPMKGHSHVYWYRQLPEEGLKFMVYLQKENIIDESGMPKERFSAEFPKEGPSILRIQQVVRGDSAAYFCASSPLGQGSITEAFFGQGTRLTVV.

The genes are TRBV19 and TRBJ1-5, with no clear D. From germline, CDR1 is LNHDA and CDR2 SQIVND (reference sequence). V was trimmed by 7 bases and J by 4 bases, leaving 14 bases between them. This CDR3 is built from 14 residues. The CDR3 region has the DNA TGTGCCAGTACTTTAAGGGCACGGAATCAGCCCCAGCATTTT. This codes for CASTLRARNQPQHF.

This chain connects TRBV27 to TRBJ2-7; TRBD2 aligns across 9 bases. This CDR3 has 14 residues. V lost 9 bases to trimming and J lost 4 bases; unmatched junction nucleotides: 10. Germline lookup yields CDR1 MNHEY and CDR2 SMNVEV (reference sequence). The CDR3, as DNA: TGTGCCAGTGGTCGTGGGACTAGCTATTACGAGCAGTACTTC. Amino acid sequence: CASGRGTSYYEQYF.